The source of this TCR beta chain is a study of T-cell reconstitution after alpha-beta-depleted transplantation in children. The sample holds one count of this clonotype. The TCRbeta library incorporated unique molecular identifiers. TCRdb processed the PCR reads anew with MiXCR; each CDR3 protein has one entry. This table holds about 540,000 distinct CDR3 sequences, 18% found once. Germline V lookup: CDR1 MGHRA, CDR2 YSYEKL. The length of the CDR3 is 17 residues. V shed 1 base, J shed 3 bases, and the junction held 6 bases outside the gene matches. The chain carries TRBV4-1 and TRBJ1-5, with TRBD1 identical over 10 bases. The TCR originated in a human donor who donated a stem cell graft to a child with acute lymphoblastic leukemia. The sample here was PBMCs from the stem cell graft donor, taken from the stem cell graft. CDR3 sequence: CASSQAPGQGHNQPQHF. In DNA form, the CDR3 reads TGCGCCAGCAGCCAAGCTCCGGGACAGGGGCACAATCAGCCCCAGCATTTT.